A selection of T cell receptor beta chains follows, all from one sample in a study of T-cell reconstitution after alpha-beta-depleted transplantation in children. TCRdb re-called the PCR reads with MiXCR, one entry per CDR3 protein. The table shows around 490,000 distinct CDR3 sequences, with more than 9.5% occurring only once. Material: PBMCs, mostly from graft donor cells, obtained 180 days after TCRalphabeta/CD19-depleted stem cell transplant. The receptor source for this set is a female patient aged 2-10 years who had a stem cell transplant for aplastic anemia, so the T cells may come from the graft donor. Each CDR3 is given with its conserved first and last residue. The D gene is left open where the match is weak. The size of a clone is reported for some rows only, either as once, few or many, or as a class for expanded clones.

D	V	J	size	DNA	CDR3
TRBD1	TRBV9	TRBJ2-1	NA	TGTGCCAGCAGCGTCCGCCCCCGGGACAGGGATCACAATGAGCAGTTCTTC	CASSVRPRDRDHNEQFF
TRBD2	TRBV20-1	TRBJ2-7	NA	TGCAGTGCTAGACTAGCGGGGATTTCCTACGAGCAGTACTTC	CSARLAGISYEQYF
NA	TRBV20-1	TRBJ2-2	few	TGCAGTGCTAGAAGACCCCGGGCCGGGGAGCTGTTTTTT	CSARRPRAGELFF
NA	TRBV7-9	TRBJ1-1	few	TGTGCCAGCACTTCGCCAACAAACAGGGAATTCGCTGAAGCTTTCTTT	CASTSPTNREFAEAFF
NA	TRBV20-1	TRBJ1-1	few	TGCAGTGCTAGAGATCCACAGGGAAACACTGAAGCTTTCTTT	CSARDPQGNTEAFF
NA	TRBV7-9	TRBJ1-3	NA	TGTGCCAGCAGCCAAACAACCTTTGGTGGAAACACCATATATTTT	CASSQTTFGGNTIYF
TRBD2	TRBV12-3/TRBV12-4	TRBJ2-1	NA	TGTGCCAGCAGTTTAGGATCTAGCGGGAGCCTCTCCTACAATGAGCAGTTCTTC	CASSLGSSGSLSYNEQFF
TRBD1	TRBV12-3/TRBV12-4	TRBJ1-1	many	TGTGCCAGCAGTTCGGGACAGGGACTGAACACTGAAGCTTTCTTT	CASSSGQGLNTEAFF
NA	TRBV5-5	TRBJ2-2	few	TGTGCCAGCAGTCCCCATGGGCAGCCGAACACCGGGGAGCTGTTTTTT	CASSPHGQPNTGELFF
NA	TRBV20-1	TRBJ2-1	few	TGCAGTGCTAGAGCTGTGAGCTCCTACAATGAGCAGTTCTTC	CSARAVSSYNEQFF
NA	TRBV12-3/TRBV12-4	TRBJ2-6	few	TGTGCCAGCATCTCTAAAACCGGGATACCCATCGGCGGGGCCAACGTCCTGACTTTC	CASISKTGIPIGGANVLTF
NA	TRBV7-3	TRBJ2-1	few	TGTGCCAGCAGCTTAACGATGGCGAGTACCTACAATGAGCAGTTCTTC	CASSLTMASTYNEQFF
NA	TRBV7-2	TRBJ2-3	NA	TGTGCCAGCAGCCTATCGGCAGGCGGTGGGGATACGCAGTATTTT	CASSLSAGGGDTQYF
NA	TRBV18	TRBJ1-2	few	TGTGCCAGCTCACCTCGCGAGGGCTATGGCTACACCTTC	CASSPREGYGYTF
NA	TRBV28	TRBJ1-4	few	TGTGCCAGCAGTACCGCGTGGGGGCAGGGCGTTGGTGAAAAACTGTTTTTT	CASSTAWGQGVGEKLFF
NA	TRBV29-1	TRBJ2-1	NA	TGCAGCGCCTTTTACTCGTCGAGCTCCTACAATGAGCAGTTCTTC	CSAFYSSSSYNEQFF
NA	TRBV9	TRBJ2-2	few	TGTGCCAGCAGCGTAGCTGTACTCGGGGGCGGGGAGCTGTTTTTT	CASSVAVLGGGELFF
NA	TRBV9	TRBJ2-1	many	TGTGCCAGCAACCCACAAGCGAGAAGGACTTCCTACAATGAGCAGTTCTTC	CASNPQARRTSYNEQFF
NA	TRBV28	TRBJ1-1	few	TGTGCCAGCGAAACTCGCAGAGAAGCTTTCTTT	CASETRREAFF
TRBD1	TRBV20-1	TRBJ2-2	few	TGCAGTGCTTTTGACAGGGGGTCCACCGGGGAGCTGTTTTTT	CSAFDRGSTGELFF
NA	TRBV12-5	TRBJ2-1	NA	TGTGCTAGTGGTTTGGTAAAAGGCAATGAGCAGTTCTTC	CASGLVKGNEQFF
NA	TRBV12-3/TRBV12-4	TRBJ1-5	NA	TGTGCCAGCAGTCCCCAGGGGTGGAATCAGCCCCAGCATTTT	CASSPQGWNQPQHF
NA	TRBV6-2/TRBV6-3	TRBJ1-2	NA	TGTGCCAGCAGCTACCCGGACGTCCCTAACTATGGCTACACCTTC	CASSYPDVPNYGYTF
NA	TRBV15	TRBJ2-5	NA	TGTGCCACCAGCAGAGATTTGGCCACAGAGACCCAGTACTTC	CATSRDLATETQYF
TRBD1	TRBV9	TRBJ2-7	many	TGTGCCAGCAGCCACGGACAGGGCGGGGAGCAGTACTTC	CASSHGQGGEQYF
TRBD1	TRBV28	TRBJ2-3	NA	TGTGCCAGCAGTTCCGGGACAGGGAACACAGATACGCAGTATTTT	CASSSGTGNTDTQYF
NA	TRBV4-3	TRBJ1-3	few	TGCGCCAGCAGCCAAGATCCCGGGATTGGAAACACCATATATTTT	CASSQDPGIGNTIYF
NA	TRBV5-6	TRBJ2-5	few	TGTGCCAGCAGCTTGGTGGTCAGGGGCCGGCTCCAAGAGACCCAGTACTTC	CASSLVVRGRLQETQYF
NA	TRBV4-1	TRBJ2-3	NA	TGCGCCAGCAGCCAAGATAGGCGCGTTCTCGTTGATACGCAGTATTTT	CASSQDRRVLVDTQYF
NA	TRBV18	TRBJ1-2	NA	TGTGCCAGCTCACCAAAGGACAGCTACTATGGCTACACCTTC	CASSPKDSYYGYTF
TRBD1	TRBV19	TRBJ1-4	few	TGTGCCAGTAGCCGAGACAGGGTGCAGGAAAAACTGTTTTTT	CASSRDRVQEKLFF
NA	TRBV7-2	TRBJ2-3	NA	TGTGCCAGCAGCCCCCTGGTTATGCTTCACAGCGATACGCAGTATTTT	CASSPLVMLHSDTQYF
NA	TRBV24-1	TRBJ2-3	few	TGTGCCACCAGTGATCCGTTTACAGATACGCAGTATTTT	CATSDPFTDTQYF
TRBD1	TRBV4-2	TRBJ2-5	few	TGTGCCAGCAGCCAAGATCTTGACAGGGGGCGAGGAGAGACCCAGTACTTC	CASSQDLDRGRGETQYF
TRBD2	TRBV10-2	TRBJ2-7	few	TGCGCCAGCAGCCTACCTAGCGGGAGGGCCTACGAGCAGTACTTC	CASSLPSGRAYEQYF
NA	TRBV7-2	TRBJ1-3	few	TGTGCCAGCAGCTTTACAGGGAGCGGCAACACCATATATTTT	CASSFTGSGNTIYF
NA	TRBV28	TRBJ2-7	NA	TGTGCCAGCAGTGACCCAAGAGGGGTACCCTACGAGCAGTACTTC	CASSDPRGVPYEQYF
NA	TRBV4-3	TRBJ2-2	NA	TGCGCCAGCAGCCGAGACACAGGAATTACCGGGGAGCTGTTTTTT	CASSRDTGITGELFF
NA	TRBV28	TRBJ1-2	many	TGTGCCAGCAGTCAAAGGGGCCGAGGCTACACCTTC	CASSQRGRGYTF
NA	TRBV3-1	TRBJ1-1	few	TGTGCCAGCAGCCGGGCCTTGGGGGGCACTGAAGCTTTCTTT	CASSRALGGTEAFF
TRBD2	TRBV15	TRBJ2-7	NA	TGTGCCACCAGCAGGCTAAGGACTAGCGGGAGCTCCTACGAGCAGTACTTC	CATSRLRTSGSSYEQYF
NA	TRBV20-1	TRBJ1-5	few	TGCAGTGCTAGAGTTTCCAGATATAGCAATCAGCCCCAGCATTTT	CSARVSRYSNQPQHF
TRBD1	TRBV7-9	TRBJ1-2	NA	TGTGCCAGCAGCGTACAGGGGAATAGCTATGGCTACACCTTC	CASSVQGNSYGYTF
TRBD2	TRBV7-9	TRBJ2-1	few	TGTGCCAGCAGCCCCCGGACTAGCGGGAGGAAGAATGAGCAGTTCTTC	CASSPRTSGRKNEQFF
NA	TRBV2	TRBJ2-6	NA	TGTGCCAGCAATGAGGGGGAGGTGACCAACGTCCTGACTTTC	CASNEGEVTNVLTF
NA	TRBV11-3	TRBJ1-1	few	TGTGCCAGCCGACTGTCAGCGAACACTGAAGCTTTCTTT	CASRLSANTEAFF
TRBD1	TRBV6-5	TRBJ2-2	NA	TGTGCCAGCAGTTCGCTGTGGACAGGGTTCACCGGGGAGCTGTTTTTT	CASSSLWTGFTGELFF
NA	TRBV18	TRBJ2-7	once	TGTGCCAGCTCACCAGGGGTGGGCTCCTACGAGCAGTACTTC	CASSPGVGSYEQYF
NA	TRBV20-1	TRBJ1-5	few	TGCAGTGCTAGAGGAATTGCGGGGTATCAGCCCCAGCATTTT	CSARGIAGYQPQHF
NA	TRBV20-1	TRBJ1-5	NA	TGCAGTGCTAGGAAGGATATGGATCAGCCCCAGCATTTT	CSARKDMDQPQHF
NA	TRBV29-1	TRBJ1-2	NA	TGCAGCGTTTCAGACAGGCTCTATGGCTACACCTTC	CSVSDRLYGYTF
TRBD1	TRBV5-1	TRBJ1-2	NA	TGCGCCAGCAGCATCCCCGGGACAGGGAAACTATATGGCTACACCTTC	CASSIPGTGKLYGYTF
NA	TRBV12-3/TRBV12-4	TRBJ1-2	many	TGTGCCAGCCGCGAGGGGACGTTTGGCTACACCTTC	CASREGTFGYTF
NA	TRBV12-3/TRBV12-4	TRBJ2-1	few	TGTGCCAGCAGTTTGGATCTTACGGATGAGCAGTTCTTC	CASSLDLTDEQFF